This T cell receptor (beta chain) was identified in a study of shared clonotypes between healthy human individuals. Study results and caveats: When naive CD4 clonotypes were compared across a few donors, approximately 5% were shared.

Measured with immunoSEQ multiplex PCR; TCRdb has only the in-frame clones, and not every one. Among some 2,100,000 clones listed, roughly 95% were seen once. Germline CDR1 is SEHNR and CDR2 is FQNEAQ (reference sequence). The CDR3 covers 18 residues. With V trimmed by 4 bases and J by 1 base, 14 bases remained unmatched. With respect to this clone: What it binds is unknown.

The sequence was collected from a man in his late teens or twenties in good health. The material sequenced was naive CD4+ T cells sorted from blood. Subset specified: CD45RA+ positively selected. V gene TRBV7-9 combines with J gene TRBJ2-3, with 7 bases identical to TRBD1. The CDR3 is CASSSPTYRGLGTDTQYF. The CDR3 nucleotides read TGTGCCAGCAGCTCCCCGACCTACAGGGGCCTGGGCACAGATACGCAGTATTTT.